This paragraph covers one T cell receptor (beta chain) sequence. What it recognizes is unknown. Sequencing was performed with immunoSEQ multiplex PCR; in TCRdb, only in-frame clones are kept and a portion is missing. Altogether 2 million to 2.5 million clones are present, 90% to 97% being singletons, with the ten largest covering 0.13%. The sample originates from a study of shared clonotypes between healthy human individuals. General observations from the study: Generally, naive subsets came out with larger estimated richness than memory subsets.

This CDR3 comprises 15 residues. V was cut by 5 bases and J by 1 base, with 14 bases left in between. CDR1 MNHEY and CDR2 SVGAGI come from the germline V gene. Sequenced sample: naive CD4+ T cells sorted from blood. The subset was: CD45RA+ positively selected. The sequence came from a man in his late teens or twenties in good health. V usage is TRBV6-5 and J usage is TRBJ1-2, with D uncertain. This CDR3 reads CASSRGGQLNYGYTF. CDR3 nucleotide sequence: TGTGCCAGCAGTAGAGGCGGGCAACTTAACTATGGCTACACCTTC.